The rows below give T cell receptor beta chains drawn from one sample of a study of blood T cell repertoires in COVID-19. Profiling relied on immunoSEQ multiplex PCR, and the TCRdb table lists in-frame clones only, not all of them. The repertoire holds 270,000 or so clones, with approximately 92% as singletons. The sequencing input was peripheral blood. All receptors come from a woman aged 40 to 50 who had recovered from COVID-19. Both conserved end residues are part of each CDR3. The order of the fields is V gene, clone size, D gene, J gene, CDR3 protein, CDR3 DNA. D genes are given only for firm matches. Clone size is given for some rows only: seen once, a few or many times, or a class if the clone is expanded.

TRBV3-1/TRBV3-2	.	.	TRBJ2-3	CASSQDRPSASSTDTQYF	TGTGCCAGCAGCCAAGATCGGCCTAGCGCATCTAGCACAGATACGCAGTATTTT
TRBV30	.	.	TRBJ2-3	CAWGHGLTDTQYF	TGTGCCTGGGGACACGGCCTCACAGATACGCAGTATTTT
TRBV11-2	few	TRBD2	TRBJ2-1	CASSLAGGYNEQFF	TGTGCCAGCAGCTTAGCGGGAGGGTACAATGAGCAGTTCTTC
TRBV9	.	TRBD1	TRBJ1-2	CASSGLTGARGGYTF	TGTGCCAGCAGCGGCTTGACAGGGGCCCGAGGCGGCTACACCTTC
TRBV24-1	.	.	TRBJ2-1	CATSDFGLAYNEQFF	TGTGCCACCAGTGATTTCGGTCTAGCGTACAATGAGCAGTTCTTC
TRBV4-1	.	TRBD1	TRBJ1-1	CASSIGDRGLAFF	TGCGCCAGCAGCATTGGGGACAGGGGATTGGCTTTCTTT
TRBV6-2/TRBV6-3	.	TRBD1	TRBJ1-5	CASSSDRVQPQHF	TGTGCCAGCAGTTCTGACAGGGTCCAGCCCCAGCATTTT
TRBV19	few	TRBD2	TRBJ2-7	CASSTGTSGVYEQYF	TGTGCCAGTAGTACCGGGACTAGCGGGGTCTACGAGCAGTACTTC
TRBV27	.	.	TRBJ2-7	CASSLEAIGATYEQYF	TGTGCCAGCAGTTTAGAGGCCATAGGGGCCACCTACGAGCAGTACTTC
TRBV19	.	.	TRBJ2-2	CASARTGGTGELFF	TGTGCCAGTGCACGGACAGGAGGGACCGGGGAGCTGTTTTTT
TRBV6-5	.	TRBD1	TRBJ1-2	CASSYLAGGYGYTF	TGTGCCAGCAGTTACCTGGCAGGGGGCTATGGCTACACCTTC
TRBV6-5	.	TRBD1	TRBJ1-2	CASSYSKNIQGYGYTF	TGTGCCAGCAGTTACTCAAAAAACATACAGGGGTATGGCTACACCTTC
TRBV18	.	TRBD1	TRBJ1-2	CASSPDRDYGYTF	TGTGCCAGCTCACCAGACAGGGATTATGGCTACACCTTC
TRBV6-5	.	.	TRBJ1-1	CASSNSQPAKAFF	TGTGCCAGCAGCAACTCCCAACCCGCAAAAGCTTTCTTT
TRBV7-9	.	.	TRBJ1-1	CASSLAREYTEAFF	TGTGCCAGCAGCTTAGCGAGGGAGTACACTGAAGCTTTCTTT
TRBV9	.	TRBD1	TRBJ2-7	CASSGNPQGVTYEQYF	TGTGCCAGCAGCGGGAACCCACAGGGGGTTACCTACGAGCAGTACTTC
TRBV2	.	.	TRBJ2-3	CASSAGGKDTQYF	TGTGCCAGCAGTGCTGGGGGGAAAGATACGCAGTATTTT
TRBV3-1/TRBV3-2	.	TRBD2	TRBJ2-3	CASSLGLAGASTDTQYF	TGTGCCAGCAGTCTGGGACTAGCGGGAGCTAGCACAGATACGCAGTATTTT
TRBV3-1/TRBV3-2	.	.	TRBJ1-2	CASSPRGGYGYTF	TGTGCCAGCTCCCCGCGGGGTGGGTATGGCTACACCTTC
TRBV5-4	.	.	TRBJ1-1	CASSLSPVNTEAFF	TGTGCCAGCAGCTTGTCCCCAGTCAACACTGAAGCTTTCTTT
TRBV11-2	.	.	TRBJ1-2	CASSPQTDYGYTF	TGTGCCAGCAGCCCCCAGACAGACTATGGCTACACCTTC
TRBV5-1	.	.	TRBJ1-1	CASSLAGVGTEAFF	TGCGCCAGCAGCTTGGCCGGGGTGGGAACTGAAGCTTTCTTT
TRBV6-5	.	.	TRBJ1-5	CASQAINSNQPQHF	TGTGCCAGCCAAGCAATTAATAGCAATCAGCCCCAGCATTTT
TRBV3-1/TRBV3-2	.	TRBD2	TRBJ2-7	CASSQGTGGFYEQYF	TGTGCCAGCAGCCAAGGTACGGGGGGATTCTACGAGCAGTACTTC
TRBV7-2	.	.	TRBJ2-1	CASSLDSGAYNEQFF	TGTGCCAGCAGCTTAGATAGCGGAGCCTACAATGAGCAGTTCTTC
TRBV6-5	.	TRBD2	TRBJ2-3	CASSSTSGSSGDTQYF	TGTGCCAGCAGTTCGACTAGCGGTTCCTCCGGGGATACGCAGTATTTT
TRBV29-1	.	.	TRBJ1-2	CSVSGAEDFYGYTF	TGCAGCGTCTCAGGGGCAGAGGACTTCTATGGCTACACCTTC
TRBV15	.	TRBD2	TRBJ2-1	CATSTRLAGGNEQFF	TGTGCCACCAGCACCAGACTAGCGGGAGGGAATGAGCAGTTCTTC
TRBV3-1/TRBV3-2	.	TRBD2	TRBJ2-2	CASSQFSSGGLGTGELFF	TGTGCCAGCAGCCAATTTTCTAGCGGGGGGTTAGGCACCGGGGAGCTGTTTTTT
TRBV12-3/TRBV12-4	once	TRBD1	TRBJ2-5	CASRTGAWETQYF	TGTGCCAGCAGGACAGGGGCTTGGGAGACCCAGTACTTC
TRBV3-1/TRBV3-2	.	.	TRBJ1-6	CASSQDYREALHF	TGTGCCAGCAGCCAAGATTACAGGGAAGCCCTCCACTTT
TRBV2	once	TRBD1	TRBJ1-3	CASSTQGNGDTIYF	TGTGCCAGCAGTACACAGGGGAACGGGGACACCATATATTTT
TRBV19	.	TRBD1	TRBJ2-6	CASSHRTGEANVLTF	TGTGCCAGTAGCCACCGGACAGGGGAGGCCAACGTCCTGACTTTC
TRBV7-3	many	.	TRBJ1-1	CASSLMAGTEAFF	TGTGCCAGCAGCTTAATGGCAGGGACTGAAGCTTTCTTT
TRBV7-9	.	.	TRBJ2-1	CASRLDLVPLLF	TGTGCCAGCAGACTCGACCTCGTGCCACTACTCTTC
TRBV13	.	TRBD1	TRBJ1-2	CASSIGLGTGASYGYTF	TGTGCCAGCAGCATTGGATTAGGGACAGGGGCATCCTATGGCTACACCTTC
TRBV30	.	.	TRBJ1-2	CAWSVLNPSDTF	TGTGCCTGGAGTGTCTTAAATCCGAGCGACACCTTC
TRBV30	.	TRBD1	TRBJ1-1	CARQADRGVSTEAFF	TGTGCCCGGCAGGCGGACAGGGGGGTCAGCACTGAAGCTTTCTTT
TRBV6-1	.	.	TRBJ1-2	CASSEAGGAYRGYTF	TGTGCCAGCAGTGAAGCCGGCGGGGCGTACCGCGGCTACACCTTC
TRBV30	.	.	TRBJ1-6	CACSSPGTPFNSPLHF	TGTGCCTGCTCCTCCCCCGGGACACCATTCAATTCACCCCTCCACTTT
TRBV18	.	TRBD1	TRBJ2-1	CAMSMGQGANEQFF	TGTGCCATGTCGATGGGACAGGGTGCCAATGAGCAGTTCTTC
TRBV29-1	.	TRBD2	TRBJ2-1	CSVEDLTGGPYEQFF	TGCAGCGTTGAAGATCTAACGGGAGGGCCTTACGAGCAGTTCTTC